Listed below are T cell receptor beta chains from one sample, sequenced in a study of blood T cells in healthy people across ages. Each CDR3 protein is one row after TCRdb ran MiXCR on the 5' RACE reads. The sample consists of 550,000 to 650,000 distinct CDR3 sequences, about 28% of them appearing once. The same data also went into a second study, on T cells of mothers and their children.

The sample was blood. These TCRs come from a boy younger than 10 in good health. Both conserved end residues are part of each CDR3. The order of the fields is D gene, clone size, V gene, J gene, CDR3 DNA, CDR3 protein. The D gene is left open where the match is weak. Part of the rows lack a size; the others show once, few, many or a class for expanded clones.

.,.,TRBV27,TRBJ1-4,TGTGCCAGCAGTTACGTGCGGGGGACCTTTAATGAAAAACTGTTTTTT,CASSYVRGTFNEKLFF
.,.,TRBV13,TRBJ2-1,TGTGCCAGCAGCTCCCGAAACAGAAACAATGAGCAGTTCTTC,CASSSRNRNNEQFF
TRBD2,.,TRBV12-3/TRBV12-4,TRBJ2-3,TGTGCCAGCAGTTGGACTAGCGGGAGTGTCTCCGATACGCAGTATTTT,CASSWTSGSVSDTQYF
.,few,TRBV4-1,TRBJ2-7,TGCGCCAGCAGCCAGCTGCCCGGGTTTGCCTACGAGCAGTACTTC,CASSQLPGFAYEQYF
.,.,TRBV5-1,TRBJ2-7,TGCGCCGGCAGCTTGGGAGTCCCCTACGAGCAGTACTTC,CAGSLGVPYEQYF
TRBD1,few,TRBV7-7,TRBJ2-5,TGTGCCAGCAGCGGACAGGGGGACACCCAGTACTTC,CASSGQGDTQYF
TRBD2,few,TRBV5-1,TRBJ2-7,TGCGCCAGCAGCTTGGGTGCTAGCGGGGGCGACGAGCAGTACTTC,CASSLGASGGDEQYF
.,.,TRBV5-1,TRBJ2-5,TGCGCCAGCAGCAACCCAGGGAACTCGTACCAAGAGACCCAGTACTTC,CASSNPGNSYQETQYF
TRBD1,.,TRBV12-3/TRBV12-4,TRBJ2-7,TGTGCCAGCAGAAACAACAGGGGAGTCTACGAGCAGTACTTC,CASRNNRGVYEQYF
.,.,TRBV2,TRBJ2-1,TGTGCCACCAGTGACCCGTCGTTAGGGGAGCAGTTCTTC,CATSDPSLGEQFF
TRBD1,.,TRBV18,TRBJ1-2,TGTGCCAGCTCACCCGGGACAGAACCTAACTATGGCTACACCTTC,CASSPGTEPNYGYTF
.,.,TRBV5-1,TRBJ2-1,TGCGCCAGCAGCCCTTCCGGGTTTGGCCCCAATGAGCAGTTCTTC,CASSPSGFGPNEQFF
.,few,TRBV7-9,TRBJ1-1,TGTGCCAGCAGCTTAGAGGACCGGGAGTGGAACACTGAAGCTTTCTTT,CASSLEDREWNTEAFF
TRBD2,few,TRBV29-1,TRBJ2-1,TGCAGCGTGGTCGAGCTAGCGGGAGAAGGGAAGCAGTTCTTC,CSVVELAGEGKQFF
.,few,TRBV20-1,TRBJ2-1,TGCAGTGCTAGAGATCTTGGCACCTTAAATGAGCAGTTCTTC,CSARDLGTLNEQFF
.,.,TRBV6-2/TRBV6-3,TRBJ2-7,TGTGCCAGCAGTTACCGGGACACGACCTACGAGCAGTACTTC,CASSYRDTTYEQYF
TRBD1,.,TRBV7-9,TRBJ1-2,TGTGCCAGCAGCATAGCCGGGACAGGAGATTATGGCTACACCTTC,CASSIAGTGDYGYTF
.,.,TRBV29-1,TRBJ2-7,TGCAGCGTTGTGAGTGCAGGATCCTACGAGCAGTACTTC,CSVVSAGSYEQYF
.,.,TRBV9,TRBJ1-1,TGTGCCAGCAGCCCGTTTTCAGGGGTTGAAGCTTTCTTT,CASSPFSGVEAFF
TRBD2,few,TRBV15,TRBJ2-1,TGTGCCACCATCGGAGGGCAAAGCGGGGGCCCTACTCCCTACAATGAGCAGTTCTTC,CATIGGQSGGPTPYNEQFF
.,.,TRBV9,TRBJ2-7,TGTGCCAGCAGCGTAGCGGGACTCAGCTCCTACGAGCAGTACTTC,CASSVAGLSSYEQYF
.,.,TRBV7-8,TRBJ1-5,TGTGCCAGCAGTTCGGAGGGGTTCAGCAATCAGCCCCAGCATTTT,CASSSEGFSNQPQHF
.,.,TRBV10-3,TRBJ2-1,TGTGCCATCAGCGACACGTACAATGAGCAGTTCTTC,CAISDTYNEQFF
.,.,TRBV5-8,TRBJ1-1,TGTGCCAGCAGCTTGGAGGGGGTTATGAACACTGAAGCTTTCTTT,CASSLEGVMNTEAFF
.,.,TRBV2,TRBJ2-1,TGTGCCAGCAGCTCCACACACGCACCTCCTAGGGGTGAGCAGTTCTTC,CASSSTHAPPRGEQFF
.,.,TRBV20-1,TRBJ2-7,TGCAGTGCTAGTATGGGGATCTACGAGCAGTACTTC,CSASMGIYEQYF
.,.,TRBV12-3/TRBV12-4,TRBJ1-4,TGTGCCAGCAGTACCTACAGTTCCCTTAATGAAAAACTGTTTTTT,CASSTYSSLNEKLFF
TRBD2,.,TRBV6-2/TRBV6-3,TRBJ2-5,TGTGCCAGCAGCCCGACGCGACTAGCGGAAGAGACCCAGTACTTC,CASSPTRLAEETQYF
.,few,TRBV30,TRBJ2-1,TGTGCCTGGAGTTTAGATGAGCAGTTCTTC,CAWSLDEQFF
.,.,TRBV5-4,TRBJ2-2,TGTGCCAGCAGCTTAGTAGGGAGTAGGACCGGGGAGCTGTTTTTT,CASSLVGSRTGELFF
.,few,TRBV20-1,TRBJ2-7,TGCAGTGTGGGGAGGGGGTCATACTACGAGCAGTACTTC,CSVGRGSYYEQYF
TRBD2,few,TRBV7-2,TRBJ2-2,TGTGCCAGCAGCTTAGTAGGTCGGGCTAGCGGGACAACCGGGGAGCTGTTTTTT,CASSLVGRASGTTGELFF
TRBD2,.,TRBV29-1,TRBJ2-7,TGCAGCGCCGTTAGCGGGAGTAGTTACGAGCAGTACTTC,CSAVSGSSYEQYF
.,.,TRBV7-2,TRBJ2-3,TGTGCCAGCACCCTCGGGAAAACGCAGTATTTT,CASTLGKTQYF
TRBD1,few,TRBV12-3/TRBV12-4,TRBJ1-1,TGTGCCAGCAGTCCGCGGACAGGGTACACTGAAGCTTTCTTT,CASSPRTGYTEAFF
TRBD1,few,TRBV29-1,TRBJ1-4,TGCAGCGCCCGGACAGGGGATGAAAAACTGTTTTTT,CSARTGDEKLFF
TRBD2,few,TRBV5-1,TRBJ2-3,TGCGCCAGCAGCTTGAGGAGCGGGGGTAGCACAGATACGCAGTATTTT,CASSLRSGGSTDTQYF
.,few,TRBV3-1,TRBJ1-6,TGTGCCAGCAGCCACAAGGCAAAGAATTCACCCCTCCACTTT,CASSHKAKNSPLHF
TRBD2,few,TRBV11-2,TRBJ2-3,TGTGCCAGCAGCCCCCGGGGGGACCCTATCACAGATACGCAGTATTTT,CASSPRGDPITDTQYF
TRBD2,few,TRBV20-1,TRBJ2-5,TGCAGTGCTGGTACTAGCGATCTAGAGACCCAGTACTTC,CSAGTSDLETQYF
.,.,TRBV3-1,TRBJ1-2,TGTGCCAGCAGCCTGAATAGGCCTAACTATGGCTACACCTTC,CASSLNRPNYGYTF
TRBD2,.,TRBV4-2,TRBJ2-3,TGTGCCAGCAGCCAGAGGACTAGGACCCCAGATACGCAGTATTTT,CASSQRTRTPDTQYF
TRBD1,.,TRBV5-1,TRBJ1-2,TGCGCCAGCAGGTCGAATACAGGGGTTGATGGCTACACCTTC,CASRSNTGVDGYTF
.,.,TRBV7-9,TRBJ2-7,TGTGCCAGCCAGTCCGAGTTAAAGGGCGAGCAGTACTTC,CASQSELKGEQYF
TRBD2,.,TRBV20-1,TRBJ2-3,TGCAGTGCTAGAGGAGCTATTATCAGCGGGGAAGACACAGATACGCAGTATTTT,CSARGAIISGEDTDTQYF
.,.,TRBV12-3/TRBV12-4,TRBJ2-3,TGTGCCAGCAACCCGGACCGAAGCCTGGGAGATACGCAGTATTTT,CASNPDRSLGDTQYF
.,.,TRBV6-6,TRBJ1-1,TGTGCCAGCAGTTACGAGGGCAGCACTGAAGCTTTCTTT,CASSYEGSTEAFF
.,few,TRBV12-3/TRBV12-4,TRBJ2-2,TGTGCCAGCAGTTCCCTAGACGTGGGGGAGCTGTTTTTT,CASSSLDVGELFF
TRBD1,few,TRBV20-1,TRBJ1-2,TGCAGTGCTAAGGGACAGGGGGCGCGAGGCTACACCTTC,CSAKGQGARGYTF
TRBD2,few,TRBV7-9,TRBJ2-1,TGTGCCAGCAGCCAGGAAGGGAGGGGATCCTACAATGAGCAGTTCTTC,CASSQEGRGSYNEQFF
.,few,TRBV10-3,TRBJ2-4,TGTGCCATCAGTGAGTCGACGGGCGGGGACTTAGCCAAAAACATTCAGTACTTC,CAISESTGGDLAKNIQYF
TRBD1,.,TRBV11-2,TRBJ1-6,TGTGCCCCCCCCCGGCGACAGGGAAGGTACTCCTATAATTCACCCCTCCACTTT,CAPPRRQGRYSYNSPLHF
.,.,TRBV20-1,TRBJ2-3,TGCAGTGCTAGATTTCCGGGAACAGATACGCAGTATTTT,CSARFPGTDTQYF